One sample yielded the 10 T cell receptor beta chains listed below, sequenced in a study of blood T cell repertoires in COVID-19. Generated by immunoSEQ multiplex PCR, the TCRdb table keeps only in-frame clones and is missing some. This sample has under 100,000 clones, with roughly 76% found just once. The material sequenced was peripheral blood. Receptor source: a woman at least 80 years old with active or convalescent COVID-19.

This clone was counted once. V and J are TRBV5-6 and TRBJ2-5, with D perhaps TRBD1 (5 bases). The V gene lost 4 bases and the J gene lost 1 base, with 11 bases spanning the gap. CDR3 length: 14 residues. The germline V gene has CDR1 SGHDT and CDR2 YYEEEE. The CDR3 sequence is CASSGMTAQETQYF. The CDR3 nucleotides are TGTGCCAGCAGCGGGATGACAGCCCAAGAGACCCAGTACTTC.

The chain joins TRBV9 to TRBJ1-5; D ambiguous. Trimming took off 0 bases at V and 6 bases at J, with 13 bases between the two ends. Germline V gene sequence: CDR1 SGDLS, CDR2 YYNGEE. The CDR3 sequence is 15 residues long. Here the CDR3 DNA reads TGTGCCAGCAGCGTAGGAGTGGTCTCTGGTCAGCCCCAGCATTTT. Protein sequence: CASSVGVVSGQPQHF. Based on the CDR3 plus reference TRBV9 and TRBJ1-5, the full variable domain is DSGVTQTPKHLITATGQRVTLRCSPRSGDLSVYWYQQSLDQGLQFLIQYYNGEERAKGNILERFSAQQFPDLHSELNLSSLELGDSALYFCASSVGVVSGQPQHFGDGTRLSIL.

This clone was observed a handful of times. V usage is TRBV6-5 and J usage is TRBJ1-5; 8 bases match TRBD1. Germline trimming cut 7 bases from V and 3 bases from J; bases unmatched to any gene: 8. The CDR3 is 15 amino acids. Germline-derived CDR1 and CDR2 are MNHEY and SVGAGI. In DNA form, the CDR3 reads TGTGCCAGCACCCTGACAGGGGACGCCAATCAGCCCCAGCATTTT. Its protein is CASTLTGDANQPQHF.

The chain links TRBV6-1 to TRBJ2-4, with 8 bases that match TRBD2. Germline loops: CDR1 MNHNS, CDR2 SASEGT. V shed 4 bases, J shed 2 bases, and the junction held 7 bases outside the gene matches. The CDR3 has 16 residues. CDR3 sequence reads: CASSGSSGLSKNIQYF. CDR3 DNA sequence: TGTGCCAGCAGTGGTTCTAGCGGGTTATCCAAAAACATTCAGTACTTC.

The gene calls are TRBV7-6 and TRBJ2-2; TRBD2 agrees at 11 bases. The CDR3 is 17 amino acids. Germline lookup yields CDR1 SGHVS and CDR2 FNYEAQ. V gave up 4 bases and J gave up 4 bases; unmatched junction bases: 8. The CDR3 bases are TGTGCCAGCAGCTCGACCCTAGCGGGGGGCATCACCGGGGAGCTGTTTTTT. Translating gives CASSSTLAGGITGELFF.

V and J are TRBV6-2 or TRBV6-3 and TRBJ2-3, with 8 bases aligning to TRBD1. J gave up 9 bases and V 4 bases, and 3 bases lay outside the gene matches. Germline assignment: CDR1 MNHEY and CDR2 SVGEGT. This CDR3 region has 12 residues. The CDR3 coding sequence is TGTGCCAGCAGTTGGACAGGGAAAACGCAGTATTTT. It is translated as CASSWTGKTQYF.

The chain combines TRBV6-5 with TRBJ1-3, with TRBD1 matching over 7 bases. CDR3 length: 15 amino acids. Germline trimming cut 2 bases from V and 4 bases from J; bases unmatched to any gene: 5. Per germline, CDR1 MNHEY and CDR2 SVGAGI. Written as DNA, the CDR3 is TGTGCCAGCAGTTACCGACAGGGATCCGGAAACACCATATATTTT. Translation gives CASSYRQGSGNTIYF.

This chain joins TRBV24-1 and TRBJ1-4; D is possibly TRBD1 (5 bases). The germline V and J ends were trimmed by 7 bases and 7 bases, with 9 bases remaining between them. Germline V gives CDR1 KGHDR, CDR2 SFDVKD. CDR3 length: 12 amino acids. CDR3 loop: CATSQGGEKLFF. DNA for the CDR3: TGTGCCACCAGCCAGGGAGGTGAAAAACTGTTTTTT.

The chain is built from TRBV5-1 and TRBJ2-5; 15 bases fit TRBD2. Looked up from germline, CDR1 is SGHRS and CDR2 is YFSETQ. V shed 2 bases and J 0 bases; nucleotides not matched to a gene: 5. There are 18 residues in the CDR3. The CDR3 coding sequence is TGCGCCAGCAGCTTAGGACTAGCGGGGGGGATGTACCAAGAGACCCAGTACTTC. Residues: CASSLGLAGGMYQETQYF.

This clone was observed a few times. The CDR3 is CASSGTGTGVYGYTF. The CDR3 nucleotides read TGTGCCAGTAGTGGAACCGGGACAGGGGTTTATGGCTACACCTTC. The chain recombines TRBV19 with TRBJ1-2, with TRBD1 identical over 10 bases. With 5 bases clipped from V and 5 bases from J, the junction kept 8 bases outside the gene matches. This CDR3 comprises 15 residues. Per the germline V gene, CDR1 is LNHDA and CDR2 is SQIVND (reference sequence).